The 16 T cell receptor beta chains in this list originate from one sample, sequenced in a study of blood T cells in healthy people across ages. Primed by a sample-barcoded 5' primer and a J-beta primer mix, a second PCR proceeded for roughly 6 to 12 cycles. TCRdb re-called the 5' RACE reads through MiXCR, storing one row per CDR3 protein. The repertoire includes 920,000 or so distinct CDR3 sequences, around 43% of them detected once, and 15% to 20% sits in the top ten. The material sequenced was blood. The receptors shown here come from a woman in her sixties in good health.

This chain links TRBV4-1 with TRBJ2-2; D could derive from TRBD1 or TRBD2 (5 bases each). This CDR3 comprises 15 residues. Trimming took off 0 bases at V and 2 bases at J, with 7 bases between the two ends. Germline loops: CDR1 MGHRA, CDR2 YSYEKL. CDR3 sequence reads: CASSQEGTNTGELFF. Here the CDR3 DNA reads TGCGCCAGCAGCCAAGAAGGGACCAACACCGGGGAGCTGTTTTTT.

The J gene is TRBJ2-3, the V gene TRBV20-1; tentative D call: TRBD1 (6 bases). This CDR3 has 12 residues. Germline V gene sequence: CDR1 DFQATT, CDR2 SNEGSKA (reference sequence). V lost 6 bases and J 4 bases, leaving 11 bases between the germline ends. As DNA, the CDR3 is TGCAGTGCAACACGGACAGCAGATACGCAGTATTTT. It is translated as CSATRTADTQYF.

Here the CDR3 reads CASSPSFLDYGYTF. The CDR3, as DNA: TGTGCCAGCAGCCCCTCGTTTCTGGACTATGGCTACACCTTC. The chain carries TRBV11-2 and TRBJ1-2; D remains ambiguous. This CDR3 has 14 residues. Germline CDR1 is SGHAT and CDR2 is FQNNGV. Trimming pared 5 bases from V and 3 bases from J, leaving 13 bases between.

V is TRBV20-1 and J is TRBJ2-5; D is ambiguous. Matching the DNA end better, TRBJ2-7 makes the J call doubtful. The CDR3 runs to 14 residues. Germline assignment: CDR1 DFQATT and CDR2 SNEGSKA (reference sequence). In nucleotides, the CDR3 is TGCAGTGCTAGAGAGGACGGAAGGGACTACGAGCAGTACTTC. Its protein is CSAREDGRDYEQYF.

The chain recombines TRBV6-5 with TRBJ2-5; no reliable D call. Germline V gives CDR1 MNHEY, CDR2 SVGAGI. CDR3 size: 13 residues. V gave up 5 bases and J gave up 6 bases, with 13 bases separating them. This CDR3 reads CASSGLTAKTQYF. The CDR3 nucleotides are TGTGCCAGCAGTGGGCTCACGGCAAAGACCCAGTACTTC.

The V gene is TRBV2, the J gene TRBJ2-3; D is possibly TRBD1 (5 bases). CDR1 SNHLY and CDR2 FYNNEI come from the germline V gene. The germline V and J ends were trimmed by 7 bases and 4 bases, with 30 bases remaining between them. CDR3 length: 19 amino acids. The chain's CDR3 is CASIPLPPGMGSRADTQYF. CDR3 sequence (DNA): TGTGCCAGCATCCCCCTTCCTCCAGGGATGGGATCCCGGGCAGATACGCAGTATTTT.

This clonotype has a handful of counts. The chain links TRBV3-1 to TRBJ2-1; no clear D gene. The CDR3 spans 15 residues. Germline CDR1 is LGHDT and CDR2 is YNNKEL (reference sequence). Trimming cost V 4 bases and J 8 bases, with 18 bases left between them. DNA of the CDR3: TGTGCCAGCAGCCCACATATAGGTGTCGGCGATGAGCAGTTCTTC. Translated: CASSPHIGVGDEQFF.

CDR3: CASWWQGGDEQYF. The CDR3 coding sequence is TGTGCCAGCTGGTGGCAGGGGGGCGACGAGCAGTACTTC. The gene calls are TRBV3-1 and TRBJ2-5, with D maybe TRBD1 (7 bases). Judging by the DNA end, TRBJ2-7 fits better; the J call may be wrong. Germline V gene data show CDR1 as LGHDT and CDR2 as YNNKEL (reference sequence). This CDR3 is 13 amino acids long.

V and J are TRBV12-3 or TRBV12-4 and TRBJ2-4, with 13 nucleotides matching TRBD2. Trimming cost V 6 bases and J 13 bases; bases outside gene matches: 12. CDR3 length equals 15 residues. Here the CDR3 DNA reads TGTGCCAGCAGCTACGGGACTAGCGGGATCGATGAGCAGTACTTC. It yields the protein CASSYGTSGIDEQYF.

Turning to this clonotype: Since a much larger clone is just one base distant, this may be a read error. This rearrangement joins TRBV9 to TRBJ2-6, with a possible D match to TRBD1 (5 bases). This CDR3 has 15 residues. CDR1 is SGDLS, CDR2 YYNGEE, per germline. The CDR3 DNA sequence: TGTGTCAGCAGCATAAGACAGTCCGGGGCCAACGTCCTGACTTTC. Amino acids: CVSSIRQSGANVLTF.

The chain recombines TRBV5-4 with TRBJ2-1; D is undetermined. CDR1 is SGHNT and CDR2 is YYREEE in the germline V gene (reference sequence). CDR3 length equals 12 residues. V lost 2 bases, J lost 7 bases, and 7 bases lay in between. The chain's CDR3 is CASSFVENEQFF. The CDR3 nucleotides read TGTGCCAGCAGCTTTGTGGAAAATGAGCAGTTCTTC.

J is TRBJ2-3 and V is TRBV20-1, with D uncertain. This CDR3 region has 13 residues. V gave up 1 base and J gave up 7 bases, with 12 bases separating them. CDR1 is DFQATT and CDR2 is SNEGSKA in the germline V gene (reference sequence). The CDR3 here is CSARAPHTNTQYF. In DNA form, the CDR3 reads TGCAGTGCTAGAGCGCCCCACACGAATACGCAGTATTTT.

CDR3 sequence reads: CASSKTGSGANVLTF. In nucleotides, the CDR3 is TGTGCCAGCAGTAAGACAGGGTCTGGGGCCAACGTCCTGACTTTC. V and J are TRBV21-1 and TRBJ2-6; the table's TRBD1 call for D was not verified on the DNA. TRBV21-1 is marked as a pseudogene. The CDR3 has 15 amino acids.

The CDR3 protein is CASSTWGGGRYEQYF. CDR3 nucleotide sequence: TGTGCCAGCTCCACATGGGGAGGGGGTCGGTACGAGCAGTACTTC. The chain employs TRBV6-2 or TRBV6-3 and TRBJ2-7; the D gene is possibly TRBD2 (7 bases). Germline V CDR1 and CDR2: MNHEY, SVGEGT. CDR3 length: 15 amino acids. Trimming took 8 bases from V and 4 from J, leaving 21 bases between them.

This clonotype was seen just once. V and J are TRBV3-1 and TRBJ2-3; 8 bases match TRBD2. This CDR3 region has 16 residues. Trimming at V came to 4 bases and at J to 2 bases, leaving 8 bases not matched to a gene. The germline V gene has CDR1 LGHDT and CDR2 YNNKEL (reference sequence). The DNA of the CDR3 is TGTGCCAGCAGCCCCTCAGCGCGGGGGGCCACAGATACGCAGTATTTT. Translating it yields CASSPSARGATDTQYF.

The sample holds a few counts of this clonotype. The J gene is TRBJ2-5, the V gene TRBV6-5; TRBD2 matches at 7 bases. The DNA end is a closer match to TRBJ2-7, so the J assignment may be wrong. The CDR3 loop spans 13 amino acids. CDR1 is MNHEY and CDR2 is SVGAGI in the germline V gene. CDR3 nucleotides: TGTGCCAAGATCGGGACTAAGATTTCCGAGCAGTACTTC. It encodes CAKIGTKISEQYF.